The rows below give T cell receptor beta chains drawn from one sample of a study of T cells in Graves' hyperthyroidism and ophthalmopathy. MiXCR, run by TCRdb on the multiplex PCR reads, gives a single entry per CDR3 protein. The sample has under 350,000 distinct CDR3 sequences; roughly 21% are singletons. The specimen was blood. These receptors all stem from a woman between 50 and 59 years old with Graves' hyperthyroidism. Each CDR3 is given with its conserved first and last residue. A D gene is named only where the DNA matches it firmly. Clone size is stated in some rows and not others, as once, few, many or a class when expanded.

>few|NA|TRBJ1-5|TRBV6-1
TGTGCCAGCAGTGAAAGGGGCAGGAGGGTCGATCAGCCCCAGCATTTT
CASSERGRRVDQPQHF
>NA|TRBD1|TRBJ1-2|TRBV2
TGTGCCAGCAGTAAGACAGGGGGCTACTATGGCTACACCTTC
CASSKTGGYYGYTF
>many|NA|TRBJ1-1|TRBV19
TGTGCCAGTAGTGCATCGTGGGCTGGGACTGAAGCTTTCTTT
CASSASWAGTEAFF
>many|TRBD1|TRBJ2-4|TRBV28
TGTGCCAGCAGCCTGACCTTTACAGGGGTAGCCAAAAACATTCAGTACTTC
CASSLTFTGVAKNIQYF
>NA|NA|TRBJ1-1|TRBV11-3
TGTGCCAGCAGCTTAATGGGACCTGAAGCTTTCTTT
CASSLMGPEAFF
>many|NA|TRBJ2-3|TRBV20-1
TGCAGTGCCCCCAGGGCGCGCCAGATGGGCACAGATACGCAGTATTTT
CSAPRARQMGTDTQYF
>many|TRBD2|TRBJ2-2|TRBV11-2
TGTGCCAGCAGCTGGGGGGGGACTAGCAGAAACACCGGGGAGCTGTTTTTT
CASSWGGTSRNTGELFF
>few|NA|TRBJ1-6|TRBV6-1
TGTGCCAGCAGTCCCCGAGGGGCCTCATATAATTCACCCCTCCACTTT
CASSPRGASYNSPLHF
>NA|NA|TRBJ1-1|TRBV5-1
TGCGCCAGCAGCTCACTTACAGGGAGTACTGAAGCTTTCTTT
CASSSLTGSTEAFF
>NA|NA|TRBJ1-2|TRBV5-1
TGCGCCAGCAGCTTGGACAGGGTAGTGATCAATGGCTACACCTTC
CASSLDRVVINGYTF
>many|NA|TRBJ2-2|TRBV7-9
TGTGCCAGCAGTTCCCTAGGATTGAACACCGGGGAGCTGTTTTTT
CASSSLGLNTGELFF
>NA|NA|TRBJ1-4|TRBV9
TGTGCCAGCGCCCGAGGGGGTCAGAGTAATGAAAAACTGTTTTTT
CASARGGQSNEKLFF
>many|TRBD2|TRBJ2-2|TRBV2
TGTGCCAGCAGACGTGGGACTAGCGGCACCGGGGAGCTGTTTTTT
CASRRGTSGTGELFF
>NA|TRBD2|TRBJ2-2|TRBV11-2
TGTGCCAGCAGCTTTACAGGGTACCGGCCGGGACTAGCGGGGGCCGGCCCCGGGGAGCTGTTTTTT
CASSFTGYRPGLAGAGPGELFF
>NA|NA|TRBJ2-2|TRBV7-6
TGTGCCAGCAGCTTAACCCGAGGGAAGGGGGAGCTGTTTTTT
CASSLTRGKGELFF
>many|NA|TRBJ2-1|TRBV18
TGTGCCAGCTCACCGACATCAAACGGGAACAATGAGCAGTTCTTC
CASSPTSNGNNEQFF
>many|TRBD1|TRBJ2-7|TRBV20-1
TGCAGTGCTAGAGGGAGACAGGGGGATTACGAGCAGTACTTC
CSARGRQGDYEQYF
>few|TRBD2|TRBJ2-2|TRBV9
TGTGCCAGCAGCGTAGAACTAGCGGGGAACACCGGGGAGCTGTTTTTT
CASSVELAGNTGELFF
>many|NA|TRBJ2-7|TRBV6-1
TGTGCCAGCAGGCAAGCGGGCGGACCCTACGAGCAGTACTTC
CASRQAGGPYEQYF
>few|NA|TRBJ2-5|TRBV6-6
TGTGCCAGCAGTTACTCGGGGGCAGGGTTGGAGACCCAGTACTTC
CASSYSGAGLETQYF
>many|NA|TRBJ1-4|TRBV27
TGTGCCAGCCGGACTCACCGAGGCGAAAAACTGTTTTTT
CASRTHRGEKLFF
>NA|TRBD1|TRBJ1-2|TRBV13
TGTGCCACCTCGGACAGGGGGCATGGCTACACCTTC
CATSDRGHGYTF
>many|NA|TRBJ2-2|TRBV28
TGTGCCAGCAGGCTGGGACAATTGGGGGAGCTGTTTTTT
CASRLGQLGELFF
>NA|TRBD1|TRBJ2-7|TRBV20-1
TGCAGTGCCGGAAAAGGACAGGGGAGGAACGAGCAGTACTTC
CSAGKGQGRNEQYF
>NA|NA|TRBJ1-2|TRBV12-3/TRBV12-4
TGTGCCAGCAGTGGGCCCGGTTCTGGCTACACCTTC
CASSGPGSGYTF
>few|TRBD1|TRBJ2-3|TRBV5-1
TGCGCCAGCAGCTTGGGATCCGGGACAGGGGGCACAGATACGCAGTATTTT
CASSLGSGTGGTDTQYF
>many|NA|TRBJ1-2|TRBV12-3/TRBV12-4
TGTGCCAGCAGTACTCCAGGCTATGGCTACACCTTC
CASSTPGYGYTF
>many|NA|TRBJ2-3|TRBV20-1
TGCAGTGCTAGGGCTATAAGGGACTCCACGGATACGCAGTATTTT
CSARAIRDSTDTQYF
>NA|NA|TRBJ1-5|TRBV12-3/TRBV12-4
TGTGCCAGCAGTTACTCCCGGTATCAGCCCCAGCATTTT
CASSYSRYQPQHF
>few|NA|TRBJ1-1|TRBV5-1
TGCGCCAGCAAGGGTAATACGGGCTTCAACACTGAAGCTTTCTTT
CASKGNTGFNTEAFF
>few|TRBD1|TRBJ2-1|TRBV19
TGTGCCAGTAGTAAGACAGGGGGCAATGAGCAGTTCTTC
CASSKTGGNEQFF
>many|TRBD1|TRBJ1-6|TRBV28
TGTGCCAGCAGTTTTAGGGGACAGTATAATTCACCCCTCCACTTT
CASSFRGQYNSPLHF
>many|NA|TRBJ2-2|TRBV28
TGTGCCAGCCGAAACGCGGGGGCTCGAACCGGGGAGCTGTTTTTT
CASRNAGARTGELFF
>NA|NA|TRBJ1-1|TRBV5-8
TGTGCCAGCAGCTTGCAGACGGCTGAAGCTTTCTTT
CASSLQTAEAFF
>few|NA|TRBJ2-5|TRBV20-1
TGCAGTGCGAAACAGGGGAGGGGTCAAGAGACCCAGTACTTC
CSAKQGRGQETQYF
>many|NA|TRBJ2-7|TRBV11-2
TGTGCCAGCAGCTACCTAAACTACGAGCAGTACTTC
CASSYLNYEQYF
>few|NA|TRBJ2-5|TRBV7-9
TGTGCCAGCAGCTTTGGGGGGCTAGCTGAGACCCAGTACTTC
CASSFGGLAETQYF
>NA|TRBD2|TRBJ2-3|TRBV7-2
TGTGCCAGCAGCTTAGTTAGCGGGGGGACTCCAGATACGCAGTATTTT
CASSLVSGGTPDTQYF
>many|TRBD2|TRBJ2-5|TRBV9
TGTGCCAGCAGCGAGGGGGGAGGGCTAGCGGGGAAAGAGACCCAGTACTTC
CASSEGGGLAGKETQYF
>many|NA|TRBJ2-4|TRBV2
TGTGCCAGCAGTGAAAAGGCTCTAGCGATTGGCAAAAACATTCAGTACTTC
CASSEKALAIGKNIQYF
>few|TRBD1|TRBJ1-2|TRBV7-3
TGTGCCAGCAGCTTGGCAGGGGGCGGGGGCTACACCTTC
CASSLAGGGGYTF
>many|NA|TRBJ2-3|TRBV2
TGTGCCAGCCAAAGCGACAACGGACTGTTCACAGATACGCAGTATTTT
CASQSDNGLFTDTQYF
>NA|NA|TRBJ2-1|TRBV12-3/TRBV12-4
TGTGCCAGCAGACCCGGCGGTCGGACCTACAATGAGCAGTTCTTC
CASRPGGRTYNEQFF
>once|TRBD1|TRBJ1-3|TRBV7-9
TGTGCTAGCAGCGTGGGGACAGGGGATGGAAACACCATATATTTT
CASSVGTGDGNTIYF
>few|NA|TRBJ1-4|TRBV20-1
TGCAGTGCCATCCCGGTGGCCTTTAATGAAAAACTGTTTTTT
CSAIPVAFNEKLFF
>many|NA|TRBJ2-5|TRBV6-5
TGTGCCAGCAGTTACGGGGGGGGGACAGAGATTCAGACCCAGTACTTC
CASSYGGGTEIQTQYF
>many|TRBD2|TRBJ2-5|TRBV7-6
TGTGCCAGCACCAGGACTAGAGCAAAATCCCAAGAGACCCAGTACTTC
CASTRTRAKSQETQYF
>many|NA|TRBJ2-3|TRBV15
TGTGCCACCAGCAGAGATGGTGTATTTAGCACAGATACGCAGTATTTT
CATSRDGVFSTDTQYF
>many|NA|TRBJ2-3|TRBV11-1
TGTGCCAGCAGCTCTGGGACTGGCGGGAGCACAGATACGCAGTATTTT
CASSSGTGGSTDTQYF
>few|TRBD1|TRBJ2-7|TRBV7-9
TGTGCCAGCAGCTTAGTGGGACAGGGTCAATACGAGCAGTACTTC
CASSLVGQGQYEQYF
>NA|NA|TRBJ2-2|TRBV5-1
TGCGCCAGCAGCTTGGATGTCGGCGGGGAGCTGTTTTTT
CASSLDVGGELFF
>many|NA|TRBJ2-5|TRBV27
TGTGCCAGCAGTTTATATCCGGGAGAGACCCAGTACTTC
CASSLYPGETQYF
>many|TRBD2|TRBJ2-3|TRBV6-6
TGTGCCAGCAGTTACTCGATCTTCCGGACTAGCGGGAGGGTTAGCACAGATACGCAGTATTTT
CASSYSIFRTSGRVSTDTQYF
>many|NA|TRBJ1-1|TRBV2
TGTGCCAGCAAAAGGGTTCCGAACACTGAAGCTTTCTTT
CASKRVPNTEAFF
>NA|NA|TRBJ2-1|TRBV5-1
TGCGCCAGCAGCGTCGCCTCCTACAATGAGCAGTTCTTC
CASSVASYNEQFF
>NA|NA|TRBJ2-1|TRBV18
TGTGCCAGCTCACCCATGGATGAGCAGTTCTTC
CASSPMDEQFF
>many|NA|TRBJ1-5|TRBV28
TGTGCCAGCAGTTTACCAAGCGTTCAGCCCCAGCATTTT
CASSLPSVQPQHF
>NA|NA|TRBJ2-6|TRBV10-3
TGTGCCATCAGTGAGTCCCACAGTCTAGGGGCCAACGTCCTGACTTTC
CAISESHSLGANVLTF